This T cell receptor (beta chain) was recorded in a study of T cell repertoires in ileal Crohn's disease (dated by TCRdb to the late 2010s). As for the study more broadly: Median disease duration was approximately 8 years, and about 40% of patients were identified as active smokers at the time of surgery. TCR repertoire analysis was performed in around 61 Crohn's disease patients drawn from a prospective multicentre cohort. A Rutgeerts score higher than i0 was the definition used for endoscopic postoperative recurrence. The study ran alongside a multicentre cohort designed to identify predictors of early endoscopic recurrence after ileocolonic resection. Every patient underwent surgery because of a complication, which was stricturing disease in roughly 61% and penetrating disease in around 39%. About half of the patients received postoperative therapy: about a dozen received thiopurines and roughly 19 received anti-TNF agents. A total of around 150 mucosal samples from approximately 57 patients were sequenced, collected from several sites on the surgical specimen as well as at postoperative endoscopy. Overall study outcomes, separate from this receptor: Compared with non-smokers, patients who were active smokers at surgery showed a significantly higher proportion of clonal expansions (approximately 26% vs 20%, p=0.02). Endoscopic recurrence was found to be associated with higher high-frequency clone percentages at surgery, and recurrence was observed in all patients with clonality above 26.8% (18/57). Sorted CD8 T cells carried more high-frequency clones than CD4 T cells, suggesting mucosal expansions were mainly CD8. Only a subgroup of patients, of unstated size, had mucosal CD4 and CD8 T cells sorted and sequenced.

CDR1 and CDR2 are drawn from the germline V gene: MNHNS, SASEGT. Its CDR3 holds 16 amino acids, cysteine through phenylalanine. Solely the CDR3 DNA is kept, with 48 bases framed from the first base. V is cut back by 2 bases and J by 8 bases, with 12 bases in the junction unmatched. Adults with ileal or ileocolonic Crohn's disease and an indication for ileocolonic resection were eligible for inclusion. Before DNA extraction, whole ileal mucosal biopsies were kept frozen at -80 degrees C. Genomic DNA was extracted from frozen whole biopsies using a TRizol-based method and was quantified with a NanoDrop 2000 spectrophotometer. Roughly 550 nanograms of biopsy DNA per sample were submitted for commercial TCRB immunosequencing. CDR3 regions were amplified from genomic DNA by Adaptive Biotechnology using a two-step, amplification bias-controlled multiplex PCR. Primers for every V and J gene segment were used in the first PCR, and barcodes and Illumina adapters were added in the second PCR. CDR3 libraries were sequenced using an Illumina instrument. Per the original workflow: The analysis used both the pipelines supplied by the vendor and custom analysis of the raw data in R/Bioconductor with R version 3.3.0. Clonality, which ranges from 0 to 1, was calculated as the inverse of the normalised Shannon entropy across all productive clones. High-frequency clones were defined as the share of the repertoire taken up by the top 100 clones, keeping only clones that passed a 95% confidence test. The Simpson index measured repertoire diversity, and the Morisita-Horn index measured overlap between samples. TCRdb stores this immuneACCESS table with in-frame sequences only. Part of the clones is absent; in the studies checked, under half of the shortfall reflects unresolved V genes, and no reason is known for the rest. For V, J and clone size, that table is used; D and trimming come from the DNA. Here the sample has several thousand clones; approximately 79% occur a single time. The ten largest make up about 2.7% of the sample.

About this clone: Its antigen has not been determined. Nothing much larger sits one base from this clone, and base qualities are not available.

Sequenced material: ileal tissue. This sequence uses TRBV6-1 and TRBJ1-2, and 9 bases in between align with TRBD1. This sequence originates from an adult with Crohn's disease. The CDR3: CASSERQGTGRSGYTF. The sequenced DNA is TGTGCCAGCAGTGAACGCCAAGGGACAGGGCGCAGCGGCTACACCTTC.